The rows below give T cell receptor beta chains drawn from one sample of a study of CD8 T cells in Susac syndrome. TCRdb reanalysed the immunoSEQ multiplex PCR reads using MiXCR and keeps one entry per CDR3 protein. The sample consists of over 150,000 distinct CDR3 sequences, roughly 95% of them appearing once. Sequencing input: CD4+ T cells from PBMCs. All receptors derive from a human donor with Susac syndrome. Each CDR3 is given with its conserved first and last residue. A D gene is named only where the DNA matches it firmly. A row's size may be missing; if present it is once, few, many or a size class.

clone_size	d_call	v_call	j_call	cdr3_aa	cdr3_nt
-	-	TRBV5-1	TRBJ2-5	CASAGFLGETQYF	TGCGCCAGCGCGGGATTTTTGGGCGAGACCCAGTACTTC
once	-	TRBV27	TRBJ1-4	CASSLSPSSEKLFF	TGTGCCAGCAGTTTGTCCCCGTCGAGTGAAAAACTGTTTTTT
-	-	TRBV5-1	TRBJ2-3	CASSSGQGRTDTQYF	TGCGCCAGCAGCTCTGGTCAGGGTAGGACAGATACGCAGTATTTT
-	-	TRBV2	TRBJ2-7	CASSREASLTYEQYF	TGTGCCAGCAGTCGAGAGGCTAGCCTGACCTACGAGCAGTACTTC
-	-	TRBV20-1	TRBJ1-2	CSALGTSNYGYTF	TGCAGTGCCCTCGGGACGTCCAACTATGGCTACACCTTC
-	-	TRBV5-1	TRBJ2-1	CASSLEGGQSNEQFF	TGCGCCAGCAGCTTGGAAGGCGGCCAGAGCAATGAGCAGTTCTTC
once	TRBD1	TRBV24-1	TRBJ2-3	CATSQTPGTAESSSTDTQYF	TGTGCCACCAGTCAGACCCCCGGGACAGCAGAAAGTTCTAGCACAGATACGCAGTATTTT
-	TRBD1	TRBV19	TRBJ1-1	CASSPGGPNDLVNTEAFF	TGTGCCAGTAGCCCAGGGGGACCCAATGATCTTGTGAACACTGAAGCTTTCTTT
-	-	TRBV3-1	TRBJ1-1	CASSPPGNTEAFF	TGTGCCAGCAGCCCCCCCGGGAACACTGAAGCTTTCTTT
-	-	TRBV29-1	TRBJ2-4	CSVSDKNIAKNIQYF	TGCAGCGTGTCGGACAAGAATATAGCCAAAAACATTCAGTACTTC
-	-	TRBV20-1	TRBJ2-7	CSVRQGVYEQYF	TGCAGTGTCCGGCAGGGAGTCTACGAGCAGTACTTC
-	TRBD1	TRBV4-2	TRBJ1-5	CASSQDPGQHHQPQHF	TGTGCCAGCAGCCAAGATCCGGGACAGCACCATCAGCCCCAGCATTTT
-	-	TRBV29-1	TRBJ1-1	CSAPTSNTEAFF	TGCAGCGCTCCAACATCGAACACTGAAGCTTTCTTT
-	-	TRBV30	TRBJ1-1	CAWSFNTEAFF	TGTGCCTGGAGTTTTAACACTGAAGCTTTCTTT
-	TRBD1	TRBV9	TRBJ2-2	CASSVLGQGANTGELFF	TGTGCCAGCAGTGTCCTTGGACAGGGGGCAAACACCGGGGAGCTGTTTTTT
-	-	TRBV11-2	TRBJ2-7	CASSLENAGEQYF	TGTGCCAGCAGCTTAGAGAACGCAGGGGAGCAGTACTTC
-	TRBD2	TRBV7-2	TRBJ2-3	CASRTSGATDTQYF	TGTGCCTCCCGCACTAGCGGGGCCACAGATACGCAGTATTTT
-	TRBD2	TRBV11-2	TRBJ2-1	CASSNSGFLHNEQFF	TGTGCCAGCAGCAATAGCGGGTTCCTACACAATGAGCAGTTCTTC
-	-	TRBV28	TRBJ2-7	CASSRRMYYEQYF	TGTGCCAGCAGCCGACGGATGTACTACGAGCAGTACTTC
-	-	TRBV18	TRBJ2-2	CASYRGTPLNTGELFF	TGTGCCAGCTACAGAGGCACCCCGCTGAACACCGGGGAGCTGTTTTTT
-	TRBD1	TRBV4-1	TRBJ2-2	CASSQGGQGNTGELFF	TGCGCCAGCAGCCAAGGGGGACAGGGGAACACCGGGGAGCTGTTTTTT
-	TRBD1	TRBV16	TRBJ1-1	CASSQGRGRSEAFF	TGTGCCAGCAGCCAGGGCAGGGGGCGATCTGAAGCTTTCTTT
-	-	TRBV20-1	TRBJ2-3	CSAQTGPDTQYF	TGCAGTGCTCAAACAGGGCCGGATACGCAGTATTTT
-	TRBD1	TRBV29-1	TRBJ2-3	CSVVPSGTGPRDTQYF	TGCAGCGTCGTCCCGTCGGGGACAGGGCCCAGAGATACGCAGTATTTT
-	-	TRBV6-7	TRBJ2-3	CASSCWGPTDTQYF	TGTGCCAGCAGTTGCTGGGGTCCCACAGATACGCAGTATTTT
-	TRBD1	TRBV28	TRBJ1-4	CASRGQGATNEKLFF	TGTGCCAGCAGGGGACAGGGGGCAACTAATGAAAAACTGTTTTTT
-	-	TRBV7-2	TRBJ2-3	CASSPGRSTQYF	TGTGCCAGCAGCCCGGGACGGAGTACGCAGTATTTT
-	-	TRBV14	TRBJ2-2	CASSYYIRPKNTGELFF	TGTGCCAGCAGCTACTACATACGGCCCAAGAACACCGGGGAGCTGTTTTTT
-	TRBD2	TRBV29-1	TRBJ2-3	CSAPTSEGTDTQYF	TGCAGCGCGCCGACTAGCGAAGGCACAGATACGCAGTATTTT
-	-	TRBV27	TRBJ2-7	CASSPECCHYEQYF	TGTGCCAGCAGTCCCGAATGTTGCCACTACGAGCAGTACTTC
-	-	TRBV7-9	TRBJ2-7	CASSLDVGSLYEQYF	TGTGCCAGCAGCTTAGATGTCGGGAGTCTATACGAGCAGTACTTC
-	TRBD1	TRBV19	TRBJ1-1	CASGQGEAFF	TGTGCCAGCGGACAGGGGGAAGCTTTCTTT
-	TRBD1	TRBV29-1	TRBJ2-5	CSVSPGTGAGKTQYF	TGCAGCGTGAGTCCCGGGACAGGGGCTGGGAAGACCCAGTACTTC
-	-	TRBV5-1	TRBJ1-1	CASSLAGPPEAFF	TGCGCCAGCAGCTTGGCCGGGCCACCCGAAGCTTTCTTT
-	-	TRBV6-5	TRBJ2-5	CAGPPLRTQYF	TGTGCCGGGCCCCCTCTCCGGACCCAGTACTTC
-	TRBD1	TRBV5-1	TRBJ2-1	CASSLEGTGGIDEQFF	TGCGCCAGCAGTTTAGAGGGGACAGGGGGAATCGATGAGCAGTTCTTC
-	TRBD2	TRBV18	TRBJ2-1	CASSPPRTTGGGQFF	TGTGCCAGCTCACCACCCAGGACTACCGGGGGGGGGCAGTTCTTC
-	TRBD1	TRBV4-3	TRBJ1-1	CASSQATGDRGYHEAFF	TGCGCCAGCAGCCAAGCTACGGGGGACAGGGGATATCATGAAGCTTTCTTT
-	-	TRBV30	TRBJ2-6	CAGLTASGANVLTF	TGTGCCGGATTGACAGCCTCTGGGGCCAACGTCCTGACTTTC
-	-	TRBV20-1	TRBJ1-2	CSARDTRGPYGYTF	TGCAGTGCTAGAGATACTAGGGGCCCCTATGGCTACACCTTC
-	-	TRBV20-1	TRBJ1-4	CSADSGGLDEKLFF	TGCAGTGCCGACAGTGGGGGGCTGGATGAAAAACTGTTTTTT
-	TRBD1	TRBV5-6	TRBJ2-5	CASSRPGQGEETQYF	TGTGCCAGCTCCCGCCCGGGACAGGGAGAAGAGACCCAGTACTTC
-	TRBD1	TRBV19	TRBJ2-4	CASRAPGTGKNIQYF	TGTGCCAGTCGAGCCCCCGGGACAGGGAAAAACATTCAGTACTTC
-	-	TRBV30	TRBJ1-1	CATGPNTEAFF	TGTGCCACTGGGCCCAACACTGAAGCTTTCTTT
-	TRBD2	TRBV9	TRBJ2-5	CASSVSSGHQETQYF	TGTGCCAGCAGCGTTAGTAGCGGGCACCAAGAGACCCAGTACTTC
-	TRBD1	TRBV7-9	TRBJ2-5	CASSVTTGVETQYF	TGTGCCAGCAGCGTTACTACAGGGGTGGAGACCCAGTACTTC
-	TRBD2	TRBV20-1	TRBJ2-2	CSATSGIMNTGELFF	TGCAGTGCTACTAGCGGGATAATGAACACCGGGGAGCTGTTTTTT
-	TRBD1	TRBV9	TRBJ1-1	CASSPYTGQFEAFF	TGTGCCAGCAGCCCTTACACGGGACAGTTTGAAGCTTTCTTT
-	-	TRBV7-9	TRBJ2-5	CASSSGPTQYF	TGTGCCAGCAGCTCCGGGCCGACCCAGTACTTC
-	TRBD1	TRBV12-3/TRBV12-4	TRBJ2-2	CATQGQGVGELFF	TGTGCCACACAGGGACAGGGGGTCGGGGAGCTGTTTTTT
-	-	TRBV20-1	TRBJ1-1	CSAKFSGANTEAFF	TGCAGTGCTAAATTTTCAGGGGCTAACACTGAAGCTTTCTTT